Presented here are 28 T cell receptor beta chains from one specimen sequenced in a study of OX40 agonist ivuxolimab in advanced cancers. Clones were sequenced by immunoSEQ multiplex PCR, and TCRdb holds only the in-frame ones, with some missing. The data contain 55,000 to 75,000 clones, about 84% of them seen just once; the ten biggest clones take up about 7.9%. The sequences come from CD4+ or CD8+ T cells sorted from blood, collected in a trial of the OX40 agonist ivuxolimab. These receptors were collected from an adult with an advanced solid tumor such as melanoma, head and neck, liver or kidney cancer.

The gene calls are TRBV4-1 and TRBJ1-5; maybe TRBD1 (6 bases). CDR3 length: 16 amino acids. CDR1 is MGHRA and CDR2 is YSYEKL in the germline V gene. The V and J ends lost 1 base and 3 bases respectively, with 13 bases between them. The CDR3 sequence: CASSQVSGVINQPQHF. The CDR3 DNA sequence: TGCGCCAGCAGCCAAGTTTCAGGGGTGATCAATCAGCCCCAGCATTTT.

The chain recombines TRBV6-4 with TRBJ1-5; 8 positions agree with TRBD1. With V trimmed by 10 bases and J by 0 bases, 14 bases remained unmatched. The CDR3 length is 17 residues. Germline V CDR1 and CDR2: MRHNA, SNTAGT. The CDR3 DNA is TGTGCCACCAAGGGGGGAAGACAGGGGACTAGCAATCAGCCCCAGCATTTT. Amino acid sequence: CATKGGRQGTSNQPQHF.

J is TRBJ2-7 and V is TRBV7-8; D might be TRBD1 (5 bases). V lost 1 base and J 0 bases, leaving 7 bases between the germline ends. Looked up from germline, CDR1 is SGHVS and CDR2 is FQNEAQ. The CDR3 runs to 14 residues. The chain's CDR3 is CASSLDRSSYEQYF. The CDR3 DNA is TGTGCCAGCAGCTTAGACAGGAGCTCCTACGAGCAGTACTTC.

This clone came up many times. The chain joins TRBV7-8 to TRBJ1-5; D is unclear. The V and J ends lost 2 bases and 1 base respectively, with 9 bases between them. From germline, CDR1 is SGHVS and CDR2 FQNEAQ. This CDR3 has 15 residues. CDR3 in amino acids: CASSLRADSNQPQHF. Written as DNA, the CDR3 is TGTGCCAGCAGCTTAAGGGCGGACAGCAATCAGCCCCAGCATTTT.

V and J are TRBV7-6 and TRBJ1-1; D uncertain. Trimming removed 3 bases from V and 5 bases from J, with 10 bases in between. The CDR3 runs to 13 residues. The germline V gene has CDR1 SGHVS and CDR2 FNYEAQ. Here the CDR3 reads CASSLGPVTEAFF. The CDR3 nucleotides are TGTGCCAGCAGCTTGGGTCCGGTTACTGAAGCTTTCTTT. The full variable domain, completed using reference TRBV7-6 and TRBJ1-1, is GAGVSQSPRYKVTKRGQDVALRCDPISGHVSLYWYRQALGQGPEFLTYFNYEAQQDKSGLPNDRFSAERPEGSISTLTIQRTEQRDSAMYRCASSLGPVTEAFFGQGTRLTVV.

In this sample, this clone turned up a few times. J is TRBJ2-7 and V is TRBV29-1; D is perhaps TRBD1 or TRBD2 (5 bases each). The CDR3 covers 12 residues. CDR1 is SQVTM and CDR2 is ANQGSEA in the germline V gene. V lost 5 bases and J lost 7, with 15 bases in between. CDR3 protein: CSVRDGEREQYF. The CDR3 DNA is TGCAGCGTTCGGGACGGGGAGAGGGAGCAGTACTTC.

The CDR3: CASSRASGQPQHF. The DNA for the CDR3 is TGTGCCAGCAGTCGGGCCTCGGGTCAGCCCCAGCATTTT. The chain links TRBV6-1 to TRBJ1-5; D call uncertain. Trimming cost V 5 bases and J 6 bases, with 11 bases left between them. Germline CDR1 reads MNHNS; CDR2 reads SASEGT. The CDR3 spans 13 residues.

The V call is TRBV5-1, the J call TRBJ1-2; maybe TRBD1 (5 bases). The CDR3 loop spans 13 amino acids. Germline V CDR1 and CDR2: SGHRS, YFSETQ. V was pared by 4 bases and J by 6 bases, with 13 bases between. The CDR3, as DNA: TGCGCCAGCAGCCCGGACTTAGGGGATGGCTACACCTTC. Protein: CASSPDLGDGYTF.

The chain recombines TRBV6-1 with TRBJ1-3, with 7 bases that match TRBD1. The ends lost 8 bases at V and 4 bases at J; junction bases unmatched: 8. Germline-derived CDR1 and CDR2 are MNHNS and SASEGT. This CDR3 has 14 amino acids. DNA for the CDR3: TGTGCCAGCGTAGATGACAGGGTGGGAAACACCATATATTTT. This codes for CASVDDRVGNTIYF.

This clone showed up just a few times. The chain links TRBV25-1 to TRBJ2-4, with D unresolved. The CDR3 totals 18 residues. The V and J ends lost 3 bases and 3 bases respectively, with 21 bases between them. Germline V gene data show CDR1 as MGHDK and CDR2 as SYGVNS. CDR3: CASSDSYPGRYGKNIQYF. CDR3 DNA: TGTGCCAGCAGTGACAGCTACCCGGGCAGATATGGCAAAAACATTCAGTACTTC. The full variable domain, with the rest looked up from reference TRBV25-1 and TRBJ2-4, is EADIYQTPRYLVIGTGKKITLECSQTMGHDKMYWYQQDPGMELHLIHYSYGVNSTEKGDLSSESTVSRIRTEHFPLTLESARPSHTSQYLCASSDSYPGRYGKNIQYFGAGTRLSVL.

This clone was seen just once. The DNA of the CDR3 is TGCAGCGTCGCCGACGATAGCAATCAGCCCCAGCATTTT. Translation: CSVADDSNQPQHF. The genes are TRBV29-1 and TRBJ1-5; D unresolved. Germline assignment: CDR1 SQVTM and CDR2 ANQGSEA. The CDR3 covers 13 residues. V was trimmed by 6 bases and J by 0 bases, leaving 9 bases between them.

This chain links TRBV5-4 with TRBJ1-4; D is perhaps TRBD1 (6 bases). CDR3 length: 13 residues. V shed 4 bases and J shed 5 bases, with 9 bases lying between them. From germline, CDR1 is SGHNT and CDR2 YYREEE (reference sequence). DNA for the CDR3: TGTGCCAGCAGCGGGGGCCCGAATGAAAAACTGTTTTTT. It yields the protein CASSGGPNEKLFF.

The chain couples TRBV19 to TRBJ1-2; 8 positions match TRBD1. The V gene's germline CDR1 is LNHDA and CDR2 SQIVND (reference sequence). The CDR3 runs to 14 residues. V trimming: 8 bases; J trimming: 7 bases; junction bases outside the gene matches: 12. CDR3 nucleotide sequence: TGTGCCAGTCTCTCGGACAGGGCCGACGGTGGCTACACCTTC. This sequence encodes CASLSDRADGGYTF.

V gene TRBV5-1 combines with J gene TRBJ2-5; 13 bases align to TRBD2. There are 17 residues in the CDR3. The V gene's germline CDR1 is SGHRS and CDR2 YFSETQ. J gave up 4 bases and V 3 bases, and 9 bases lay outside the gene matches. CDR3 bases: TGCGCCAGCAGCTCCCCAAGACTAGCGGGGGGACCAGAGACCCAGTACTTC. Translated: CASSSPRLAGGPETQYF.

The V gene is TRBV28, the J gene TRBJ1-2; the match to TRBD1 covers 8 bases. The CDR3 covers 14 residues. V trimming: 4 bases; J trimming: 0 bases; junction bases outside the gene matches: 1. Per germline, CDR1 MDHEN and CDR2 SYDVKM. The CDR3 nucleotides read TGTGCCAGCAGTTCGACAGGGGCTAACTATGGCTACACCTTC. The encoded protein is CASSSTGANYGYTF.

This clone was seen only a few times. The CDR3 DNA sequence: TGTGCCAGTAGTCTACCGGGACAGCGTTCGCCCCTCCACTTT. This encodes CASSLPGQRSPLHF. The chain has TRBV19 and TRBJ1-6; 7 positions agree with TRBD1. V shed 5 bases, J shed 13 bases, and the junction held 11 bases outside the gene matches. The germline V gene encodes CDR1 LNHDA and CDR2 SQIVND (reference sequence). This CDR3 is 14 amino acids long.

CDR3 in amino acids: CASSPTLGEAKNIQYF. CDR3 in DNA: TGTGCCAGCAGCCCCACATTGGGGGAGGCCAAAAACATTCAGTACTTC. V is TRBV7-2 and J is TRBJ2-4; perhaps D is TRBD1 or TRBD2 (5 bases each). CDR1 and CDR2 (germline): SGHTA, FQGNSA. This CDR3 comprises 16 residues. Trimming took 5 bases from V and 1 from J, leaving 15 bases between them.

The V call is TRBV2, the J call TRBJ1-1; 7 bases map to TRBD1. The V and J ends lost 6 bases and 3 bases, in that order; junction bases with no gene match: 4. Germline V gene data show CDR1 as SNHLY and CDR2 as FYNNEI. The CDR3 covers 13 residues. As DNA, the CDR3 is TGTGCCAGCAGGCTCGACAGGGACACTGAAGCTTTCTTT. This codes for CASRLDRDTEAFF.

This clone turned up a few times. This rearrangement joins TRBV7-9 to TRBJ2-4, with 7 positions matching TRBD1. This CDR3 is 14 amino acids long. The V and J ends lost 6 bases and 5 bases, in that order; junction bases with no gene match: 7. In germline, CDR1 is SEHNR, CDR2 FQNEAQ (reference sequence). The DNA for the CDR3 is TGTGCCAGCAGTACGGACAGGCAAGAAAACATTCAGTACTTC. This codes for CASSTDRQENIQYF.

The J gene is TRBJ2-1, the V gene TRBV28; D is undetermined. CDR3 length equals 16 residues. Germline CDR1 reads MDHEN; CDR2 reads SYDVKM. V lost 4 bases, J lost 4 bases, and 17 bases lay in between. In DNA, the CDR3 is TGTGCCAGCAGTTCCCTGGAAAGGGTGTATTACAATGAGCAGTTCTTC. Amino acid sequence: CASSSLERVYYNEQFF.

The chain carries TRBV30 and TRBJ2-4; D not resolved. This CDR3 is 14 amino acids long. Germline CDR1 reads GTSNPN; CDR2 reads SVGIG (reference sequence). V lost 2 bases and J lost 0, with 8 bases in between. CDR3 amino acids: CAWSTEVAKNIQYF. DNA of the CDR3: TGTGCCTGGAGTACTGAGGTAGCCAAAAACATTCAGTACTTC.

This chain joins TRBV27 and TRBJ2-1; a weak D match, TRBD2 (6 bases). The CDR3 has 15 residues. Germline CDR1 and CDR2: MNHEY and SMNVEV (reference sequence). The germline V and J ends were trimmed by 3 bases and 1 base, with 10 bases remaining between them. In DNA, the CDR3 is TGTGCCAGCAGTTTGGACGGGAGTTCCTACAATGAGCAGTTCTTC. It yields the protein CASSLDGSSYNEQFF.

The chain is built from TRBV19 and TRBJ2-1, with TRBD1 matching 9 bases. Germline values: CDR1 LNHDA, CDR2 SQIVND (reference sequence). This CDR3 region has 15 residues. The trim removed 5 bases at V and 7 bases at J, leaving 9 bases unmatched. Here the CDR3 reads CASSSAGQGRNEQFF. The CDR3 region has the DNA TGTGCCAGTAGTTCCGCGGGACAGGGTAGGAATGAGCAGTTCTTC.

The chain is built from TRBV19 and TRBJ2-3; tentative D call: TRBD2 (7 bases). The ends were cut back, 2 bases at V and 6 bases at J, with 21 bases in the middle. Germline CDR1 LNHDA, CDR2 SQIVND (reference sequence). CDR3 size: 17 residues. The CDR3 DNA reads TGTGCCAGTAGTATACGGGGGCCCAGCGGGGCGGTGGATACGCAGTATTTT. Its protein product is CASSIRGPSGAVDTQYF.

The sample holds one count of this clone. This chain links TRBV28 with TRBJ2-7, with D unresolved. CDR1 and CDR2 from the germline V gene are MDHEN and SYDVKM. The CDR3 runs 13 residues. V dropped 2 bases and J dropped 3 bases, with 8 bases sitting between them. Written as DNA, the CDR3 is TGTGCCAGCAGTTTAATCGGAATCTACGAGCAGTACTTC. Residues: CASSLIGIYEQYF.

The V call is TRBV7-6, the J call TRBJ2-1; possible D gene TRBD2, 5 bases. Germline CDR1 reads SGHVS; CDR2 reads FNYEAQ. The V gene lost 5 bases and the J gene lost 3 bases, with 14 bases spanning the gap. The CDR3 runs to 15 residues. CDR3 loop: CASSPLSGIYNEQFF. Written as DNA, the CDR3 is TGTGCCAGCAGCCCCCTCTCGGGAATCTACAATGAGCAGTTCTTC.

This rearrangement joins TRBV2 to TRBJ2-7; tentatively, D is TRBD2 (6 bases). Trimming left V 1 base short and J 2 bases short, with 12 bases between. The CDR3 consists of 15 residues. Germline CDR1 is SNHLY and CDR2 is FYNNEI. The CDR3 sequence: CASSEDQPGAYEQYV. DNA for the CDR3: TGTGCCAGCAGTGAAGACCAACCGGGGGCCTACGAGCAGTACGTC.

This clone was seen once. V and J are TRBV19 and TRBJ2-3; tentative D call: TRBD1 (5 bases). Germline V lookup: CDR1 LNHDA, CDR2 SQIVND (reference sequence). The V end lost 10 bases, the J end lost 0 bases, and 14 bases lay between the germline ends. The CDR3 is 14 amino acids. CDR3 loop: CATLGLHSTDTQYF. CDR3 in DNA: TGTGCCACCTTGGGGCTGCATAGCACAGATACGCAGTATTTT.